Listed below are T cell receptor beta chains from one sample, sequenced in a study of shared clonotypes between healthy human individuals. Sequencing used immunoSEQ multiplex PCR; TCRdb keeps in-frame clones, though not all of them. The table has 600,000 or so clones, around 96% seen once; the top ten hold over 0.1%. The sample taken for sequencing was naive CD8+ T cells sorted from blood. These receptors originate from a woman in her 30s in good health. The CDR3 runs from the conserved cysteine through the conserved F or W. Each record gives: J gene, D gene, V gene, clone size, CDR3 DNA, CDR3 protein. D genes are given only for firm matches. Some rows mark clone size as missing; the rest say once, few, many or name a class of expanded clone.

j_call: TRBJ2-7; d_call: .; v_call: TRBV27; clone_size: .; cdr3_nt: TGTGCCAGCAGCCGCAGGGAAGGGGGCTACGAGCAGTACTTC; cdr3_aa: CASSRREGGYEQYF
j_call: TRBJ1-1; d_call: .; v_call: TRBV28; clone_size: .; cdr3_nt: TGTGCCAGCAGCTTACTAAGTTGGACTGAAGCTTTCTTT; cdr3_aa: CASSLLSWTEAFF
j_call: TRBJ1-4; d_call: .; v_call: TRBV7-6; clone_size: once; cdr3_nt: TGTGCCAGCAGCTTAGCGGGGTGGGACCGGCTGTTTTTT; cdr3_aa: CASSLAGWDRLFF
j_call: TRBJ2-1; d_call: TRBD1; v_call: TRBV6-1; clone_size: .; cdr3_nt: TGTGCCAGCAGCCTAGGACAGGTCAATGAGCAGTTCTTC; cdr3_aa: CASSLGQVNEQFF
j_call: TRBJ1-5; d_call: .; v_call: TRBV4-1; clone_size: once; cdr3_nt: TGCGCCAGCAGCCGGTTCTTTGCCCAGCCCCAGCATTTT; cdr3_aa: CASSRFFAQPQHF
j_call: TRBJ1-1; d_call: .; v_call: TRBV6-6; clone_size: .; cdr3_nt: TGTGCCAGCAGTCACGGGGCCAACACTGAAGCTTTCTTT; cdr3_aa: CASSHGANTEAFF
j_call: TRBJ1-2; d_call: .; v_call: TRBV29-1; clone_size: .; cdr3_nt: TGCAGCGCTATACCATACGGACAGCTGAACTATGGCTACACCTTC; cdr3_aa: CSAIPYGQLNYGYTF
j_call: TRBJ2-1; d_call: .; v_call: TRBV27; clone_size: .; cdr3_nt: TGTGCCAGCAGTTTGGTAGGGGAAAGCAATGAGCAGTTCTTC; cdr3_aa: CASSLVGESNEQFF
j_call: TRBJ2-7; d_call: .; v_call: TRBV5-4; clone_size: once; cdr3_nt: TGTGCCAGCAGCTTGGTCGGGCTCGAGCAGTACTTC; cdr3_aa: CASSLVGLEQYF
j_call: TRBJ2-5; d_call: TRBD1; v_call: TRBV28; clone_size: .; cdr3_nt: TGTGCCAGCAGTCCCGAGACAGGGGCAGAGACCCAGTACTTC; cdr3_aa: CASSPETGAETQYF
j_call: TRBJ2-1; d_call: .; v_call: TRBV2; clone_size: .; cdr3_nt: TGTGCCAGCAACTTCAAGGCAGGGTTATTAAATGAGCAGTTCTTC; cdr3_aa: CASNFKAGLLNEQFF
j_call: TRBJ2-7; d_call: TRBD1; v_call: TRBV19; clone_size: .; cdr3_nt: TGTGCCACCAACCCCGGGACAGGCGTATCCGAGCAGTACTTC; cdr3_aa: CATNPGTGVSEQYF
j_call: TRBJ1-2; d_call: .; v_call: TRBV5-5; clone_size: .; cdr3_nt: TGTGCCAGCAGCTTGGTTCCTGACAGCAACCCCTTAAGCGGCTACACCTTC; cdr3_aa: CASSLVPDSNPLSGYTF
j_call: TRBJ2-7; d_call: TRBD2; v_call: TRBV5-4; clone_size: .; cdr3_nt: TGTGCCAGCAGCTCGTACGGGGGGTCGGCCTACGAGCAGTACTTC; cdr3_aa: CASSSYGGSAYEQYF
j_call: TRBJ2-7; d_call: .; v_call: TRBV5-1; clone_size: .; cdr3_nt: TGCGCCAGCAGTCTGTCAGGGAACTCCTACGAGCAGTACTTC; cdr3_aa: CASSLSGNSYEQYF
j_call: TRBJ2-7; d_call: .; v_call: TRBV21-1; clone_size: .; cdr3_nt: TGTGCCAGCAACCAGCGGGGAAGCTCCTACGAGCAGTACTTC; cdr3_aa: CASNQRGSSYEQYF
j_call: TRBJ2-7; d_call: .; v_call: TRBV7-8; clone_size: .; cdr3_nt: TGTGCCAGCAGCTTAATGGTTGGCGGGTTCCCCTTCTCCTACGAGCAGTACTTC; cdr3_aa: CASSLMVGGFPFSYEQYF
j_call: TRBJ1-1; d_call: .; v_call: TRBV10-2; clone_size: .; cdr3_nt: TGCGCCAGCAGTGAATTACCGGGGCTAGCTGGAGCTTTCTTT; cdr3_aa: CASSELPGLAGAFF
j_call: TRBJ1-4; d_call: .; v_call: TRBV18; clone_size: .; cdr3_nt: TGTGCCAGCTCACCACCGCAGGAGATTAATGAAAAACTGTTTTTT; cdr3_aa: CASSPPQEINEKLFF
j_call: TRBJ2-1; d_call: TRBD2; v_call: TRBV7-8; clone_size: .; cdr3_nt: TGTGCCAGCAGCTTATCGGGGGGAACCTACAATGAGCAGTTCTTC; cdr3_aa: CASSLSGGTYNEQFF
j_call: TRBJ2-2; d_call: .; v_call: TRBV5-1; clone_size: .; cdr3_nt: TGCGCCAGCAGCTTCTCCGGCACCCTCGACACCGGGGAGCTGTTTTTT; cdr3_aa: CASSFSGTLDTGELFF
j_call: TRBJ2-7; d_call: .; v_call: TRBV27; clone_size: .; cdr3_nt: TGTGCCAGCAGTTTAGCGTATTCTCTCTACGAGCAGTACTTC; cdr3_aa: CASSLAYSLYEQYF
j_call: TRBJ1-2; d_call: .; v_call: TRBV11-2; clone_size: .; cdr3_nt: TGTGCCAGCAGCTTAGCCACTGGGGAGGGCTACACCTTC; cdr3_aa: CASSLATGEGYTF
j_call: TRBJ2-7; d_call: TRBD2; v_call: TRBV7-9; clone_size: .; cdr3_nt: TGTGCCAGCAGCCGAGGGGGGACTAGCGTCGAGCAGTACTTC; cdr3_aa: CASSRGGTSVEQYF
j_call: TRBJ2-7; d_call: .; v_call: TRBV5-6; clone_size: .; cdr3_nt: TGTGCCAGCAGCTTAATGCTCGCAGGAGAGCAGTACTTC; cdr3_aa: CASSLMLAGEQYF
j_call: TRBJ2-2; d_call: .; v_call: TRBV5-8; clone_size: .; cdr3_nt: TGTGCCAGCAGCTTCGGGACGGAGAACACCGGGGAGCTGTTTTTT; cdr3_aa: CASSFGTENTGELFF
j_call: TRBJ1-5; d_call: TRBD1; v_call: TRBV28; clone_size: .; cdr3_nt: TGTGCCAGCAGCCGACAGGGCCAGAGCAATCAGCCCCAGCATTTT; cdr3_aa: CASSRQGQSNQPQHF
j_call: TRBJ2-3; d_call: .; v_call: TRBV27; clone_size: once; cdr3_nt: TGTGCCAGCAGTTTATCACCTAGCAGAGATACGCAGTATTTT; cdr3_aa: CASSLSPSRDTQYF
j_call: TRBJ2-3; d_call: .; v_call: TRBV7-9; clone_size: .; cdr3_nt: TGTGCCAGCAGACCCGAAGGGCTAGCCGGGGTCACAGATACGCAGTATTTT; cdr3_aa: CASRPEGLAGVTDTQYF
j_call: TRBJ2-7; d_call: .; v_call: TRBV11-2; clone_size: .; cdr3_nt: TGTGCCAGCAGTCTAACGTCAGGGGTTGACGAGCAGTACTTC; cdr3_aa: CASSLTSGVDEQYF
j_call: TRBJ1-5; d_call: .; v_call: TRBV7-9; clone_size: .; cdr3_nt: TGTGCCAGCAGCTTAGGGTACGGAATAAATCAGCCCCAGCATTTT; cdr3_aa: CASSLGYGINQPQHF
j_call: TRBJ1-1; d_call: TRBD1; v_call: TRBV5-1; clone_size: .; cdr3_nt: TGCGCCAGCAGCGACACAGGTTACAGGGGAACTTTCTTT; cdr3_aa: CASSDTGYRGTFF
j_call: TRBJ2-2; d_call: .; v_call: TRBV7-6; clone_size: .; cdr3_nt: TGTGCCAGCAGCTTAGGGCTGCCCAACACCGGGGAGCTGTTTTTT; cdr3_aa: CASSLGLPNTGELFF
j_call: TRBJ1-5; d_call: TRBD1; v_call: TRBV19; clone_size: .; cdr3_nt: TGTGCCAGTAGTATCGCAACAGGGGGGGTAAGACAGCCCCAGCATTTT; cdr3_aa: CASSIATGGVRQPQHF
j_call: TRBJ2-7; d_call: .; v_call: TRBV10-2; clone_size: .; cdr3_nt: TGCGCCACCTCAGAAAGGTACAATGGATACGAGCAGTACTTC; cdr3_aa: CATSERYNGYEQYF
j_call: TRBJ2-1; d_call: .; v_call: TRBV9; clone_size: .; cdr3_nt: TGTGCCAGCAGCGTAGGTAGCAGGGATTATGAGCAGTTCTTC; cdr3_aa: CASSVGSRDYEQFF
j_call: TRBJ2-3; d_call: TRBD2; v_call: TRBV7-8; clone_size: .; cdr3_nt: TGTGCCAGCAGCCCACTGAATGCGGGAGGTGGGAGGACAGATACGCAGTATTTT; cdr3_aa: CASSPLNAGGGRTDTQYF
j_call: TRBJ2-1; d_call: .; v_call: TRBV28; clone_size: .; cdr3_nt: TGTGCCAGCAGTGAAACCGGGGACTCGGGGTTAGGGCAGTTCTTC; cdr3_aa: CASSETGDSGLGQFF
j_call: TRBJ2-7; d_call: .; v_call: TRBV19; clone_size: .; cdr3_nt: TGTGCCAGTAGTATACGCCAGGATCCCTACGAGCAGTACTTC; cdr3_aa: CASSIRQDPYEQYF
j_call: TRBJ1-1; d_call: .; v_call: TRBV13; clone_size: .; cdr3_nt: TGTGCCAGCAGCTTTAGGGGGTCCCGTAACGCTTTCTTT; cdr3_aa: CASSFRGSRNAFF
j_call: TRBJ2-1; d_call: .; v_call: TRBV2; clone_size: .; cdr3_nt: TGTGCCAGCAGAGCCGGGTCCCCGGGGTTCAATGAGCAGTTCTTC; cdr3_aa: CASRAGSPGFNEQFF
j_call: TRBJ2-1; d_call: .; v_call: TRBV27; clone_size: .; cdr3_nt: TGTGCCAGCAGTTCTAGTGGGGGCTACAATGAGCAGTTCTTC; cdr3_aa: CASSSSGGYNEQFF
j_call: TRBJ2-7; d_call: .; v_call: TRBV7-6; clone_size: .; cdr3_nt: TGTGCCAGCAGCTTAGACATTGGCCAGTCCTACGAGCAGTACTTC; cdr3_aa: CASSLDIGQSYEQYF
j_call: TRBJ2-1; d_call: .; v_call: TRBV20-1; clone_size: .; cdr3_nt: TGCAGTGCTAGCGAGGGCGATGAGCAGTTCTTC; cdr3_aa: CSASEGDEQFF
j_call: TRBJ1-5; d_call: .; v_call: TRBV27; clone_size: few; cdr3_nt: TGTGCCAGCAGTAATCAGGGTTTACCTGGCAATCAGCCCCAGCATTTT; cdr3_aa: CASSNQGLPGNQPQHF
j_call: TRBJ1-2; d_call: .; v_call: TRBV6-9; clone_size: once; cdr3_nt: TGTGCCAGCAGTTATGTGGGAGCAGAGGGCTACACCTTC; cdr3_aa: CASSYVGAEGYTF
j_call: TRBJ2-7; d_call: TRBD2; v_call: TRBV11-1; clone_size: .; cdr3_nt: TGTGCCAGCAGCCCAGCCCCCGGACTAGCGGGATCCTACGAGCAGTACTTC; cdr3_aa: CASSPAPGLAGSYEQYF
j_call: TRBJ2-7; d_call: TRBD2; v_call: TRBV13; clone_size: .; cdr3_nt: TGTGCCAGCAGCGACGGACTAGCGGGGTTTTTAGAGCAGTACTTC; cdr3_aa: CASSDGLAGFLEQYF